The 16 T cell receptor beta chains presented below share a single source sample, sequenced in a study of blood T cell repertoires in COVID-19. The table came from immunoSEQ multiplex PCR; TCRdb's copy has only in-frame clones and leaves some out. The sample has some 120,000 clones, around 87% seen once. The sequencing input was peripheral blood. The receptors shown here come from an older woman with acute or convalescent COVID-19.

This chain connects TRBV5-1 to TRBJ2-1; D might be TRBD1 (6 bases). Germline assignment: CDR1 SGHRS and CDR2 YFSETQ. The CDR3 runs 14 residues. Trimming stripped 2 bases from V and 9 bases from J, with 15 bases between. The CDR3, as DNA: TGCGCCAGCAGCTTCCAAGGGGGAAGCGGTGAGCAGTTCTTC. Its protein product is CASSFQGGSGEQFF.

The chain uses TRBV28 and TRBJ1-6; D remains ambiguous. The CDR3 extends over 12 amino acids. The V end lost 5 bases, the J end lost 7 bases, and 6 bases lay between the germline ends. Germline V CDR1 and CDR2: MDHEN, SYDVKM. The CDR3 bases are TGTGCCAGCAGTCCCAGGAATTCACCCCTCCACTTT. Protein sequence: CASSPRNSPLHF.

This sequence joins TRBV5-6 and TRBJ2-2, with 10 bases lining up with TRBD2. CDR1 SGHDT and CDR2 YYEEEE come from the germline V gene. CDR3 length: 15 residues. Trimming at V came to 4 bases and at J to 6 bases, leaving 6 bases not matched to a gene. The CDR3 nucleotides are TGTGCCAGCAGCACAGCGGGAGGGCCGCCCGGGGAGCTGTTTTTT. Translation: CASSTAGGPPGELFF.

The CDR3 nucleotides are TGTGCCGGACAGGGAGCCTCTGGGGCCAACGTCCTGACTTTC. Encoded protein: CAGQGASGANVLTF. The chain has TRBV28 and TRBJ2-6; 8 nucleotides line up with TRBD1. This CDR3 is 14 amino acids long. V gave up 11 bases and J gave up 0 bases; unmatched junction bases: 3. Germline CDR1 reads MDHEN; CDR2 reads SYDVKM.

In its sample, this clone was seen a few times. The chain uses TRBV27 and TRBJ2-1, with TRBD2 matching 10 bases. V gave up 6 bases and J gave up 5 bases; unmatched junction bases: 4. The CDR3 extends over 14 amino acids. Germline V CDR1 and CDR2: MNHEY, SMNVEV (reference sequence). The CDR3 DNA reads TGTGCCAGCAGGCCGGGGACTAGCGACAATGAGCAGTTCTTC. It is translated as CASRPGTSDNEQFF.

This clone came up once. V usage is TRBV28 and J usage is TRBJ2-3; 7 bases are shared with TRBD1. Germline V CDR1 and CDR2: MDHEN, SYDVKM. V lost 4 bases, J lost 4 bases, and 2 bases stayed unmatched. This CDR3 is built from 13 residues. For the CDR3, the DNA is TGTGCCAGCAGTTCGGGACAGCCAGATACGCAGTATTTT. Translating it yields CASSSGQPDTQYF.

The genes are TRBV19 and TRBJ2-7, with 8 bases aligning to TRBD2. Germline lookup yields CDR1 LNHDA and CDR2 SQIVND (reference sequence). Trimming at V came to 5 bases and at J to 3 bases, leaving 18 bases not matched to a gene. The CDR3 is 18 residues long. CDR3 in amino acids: CASSFLAGPTSSDYEQYF. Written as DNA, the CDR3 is TGTGCCAGTAGTTTCCTAGCGGGCCCCACAAGCTCGGACTACGAGCAGTACTTC.

CDR3 DNA sequence: TGTGCCAGCAGTTACAGCCGCGGAATGAACACTGAAGCTTTCTTT. It encodes CASSYSRGMNTEAFF. V is TRBV6-6 and J is TRBJ1-1; no definite D call. This CDR3 is 15 amino acids long. The V gene lost 2 bases and the J gene lost 0 bases, with 10 bases spanning the gap. Per the germline V gene, CDR1 is MNHNY and CDR2 is SVGAGI (reference sequence).

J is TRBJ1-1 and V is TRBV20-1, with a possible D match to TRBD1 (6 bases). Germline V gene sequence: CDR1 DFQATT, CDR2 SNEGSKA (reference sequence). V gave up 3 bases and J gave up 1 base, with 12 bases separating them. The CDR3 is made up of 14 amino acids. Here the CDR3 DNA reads TGCAGTGCTAGTACCGGGACAACGAACACTGAAGCTTTCTTT. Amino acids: CSASTGTTNTEAFF.

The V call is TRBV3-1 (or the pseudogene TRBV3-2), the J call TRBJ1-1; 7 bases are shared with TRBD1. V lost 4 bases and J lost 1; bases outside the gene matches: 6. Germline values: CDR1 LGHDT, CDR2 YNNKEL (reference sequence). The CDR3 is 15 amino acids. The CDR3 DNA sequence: TGTGCCAGCAGCCCCCGACAGGGAGGGAACACTGAAGCTTTCTTT. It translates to CASSPRQGGNTEAFF.

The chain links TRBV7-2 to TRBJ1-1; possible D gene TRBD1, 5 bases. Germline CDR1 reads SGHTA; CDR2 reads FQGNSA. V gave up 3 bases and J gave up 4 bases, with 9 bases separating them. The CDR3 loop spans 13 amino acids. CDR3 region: CASSFGGGTEAFF. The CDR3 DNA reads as TGTGCCAGCAGCTTCGGGGGGGGCACTGAAGCTTTCTTT.

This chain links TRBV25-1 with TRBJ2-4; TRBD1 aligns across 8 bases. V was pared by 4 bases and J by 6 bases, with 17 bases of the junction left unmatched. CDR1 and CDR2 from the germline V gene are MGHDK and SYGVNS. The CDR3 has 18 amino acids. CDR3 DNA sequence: TGTGCCAGCAGTGCCCGACACGGGACAGGTCCCCAGCCAAACATTCAGTACTTC. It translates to CASSARHGTGPQPNIQYF.

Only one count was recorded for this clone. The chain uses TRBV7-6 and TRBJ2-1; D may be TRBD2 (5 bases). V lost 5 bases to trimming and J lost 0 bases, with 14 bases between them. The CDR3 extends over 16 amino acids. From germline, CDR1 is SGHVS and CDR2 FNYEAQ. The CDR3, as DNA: TGTGCCAGCAGCCCCTTAGATGGGAGCTCCTACAATGAGCAGTTCTTC. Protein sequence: CASSPLDGSSYNEQFF.

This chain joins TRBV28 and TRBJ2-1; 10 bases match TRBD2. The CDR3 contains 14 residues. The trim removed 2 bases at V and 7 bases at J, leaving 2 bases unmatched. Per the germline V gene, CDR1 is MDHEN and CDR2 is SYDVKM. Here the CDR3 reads CASSLLAGVNEQFF. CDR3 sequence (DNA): TGTGCCAGCAGTTTACTAGCGGGAGTAAATGAGCAGTTCTTC.

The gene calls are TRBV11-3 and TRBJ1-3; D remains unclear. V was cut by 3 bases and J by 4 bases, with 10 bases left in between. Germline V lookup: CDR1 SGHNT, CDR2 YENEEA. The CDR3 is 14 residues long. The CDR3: CASSFSPAGNTIYF. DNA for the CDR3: TGTGCCAGCAGCTTTTCGCCTGCGGGAAACACCATATATTTT.

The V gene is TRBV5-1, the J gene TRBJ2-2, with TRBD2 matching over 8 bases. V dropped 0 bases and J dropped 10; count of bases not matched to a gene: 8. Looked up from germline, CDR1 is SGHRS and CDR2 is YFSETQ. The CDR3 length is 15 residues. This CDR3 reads CASSLELAEPLELFF. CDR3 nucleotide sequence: TGCGCCAGCAGCTTGGAACTAGCGGAGCCCTTGGAGCTGTTTTTT.